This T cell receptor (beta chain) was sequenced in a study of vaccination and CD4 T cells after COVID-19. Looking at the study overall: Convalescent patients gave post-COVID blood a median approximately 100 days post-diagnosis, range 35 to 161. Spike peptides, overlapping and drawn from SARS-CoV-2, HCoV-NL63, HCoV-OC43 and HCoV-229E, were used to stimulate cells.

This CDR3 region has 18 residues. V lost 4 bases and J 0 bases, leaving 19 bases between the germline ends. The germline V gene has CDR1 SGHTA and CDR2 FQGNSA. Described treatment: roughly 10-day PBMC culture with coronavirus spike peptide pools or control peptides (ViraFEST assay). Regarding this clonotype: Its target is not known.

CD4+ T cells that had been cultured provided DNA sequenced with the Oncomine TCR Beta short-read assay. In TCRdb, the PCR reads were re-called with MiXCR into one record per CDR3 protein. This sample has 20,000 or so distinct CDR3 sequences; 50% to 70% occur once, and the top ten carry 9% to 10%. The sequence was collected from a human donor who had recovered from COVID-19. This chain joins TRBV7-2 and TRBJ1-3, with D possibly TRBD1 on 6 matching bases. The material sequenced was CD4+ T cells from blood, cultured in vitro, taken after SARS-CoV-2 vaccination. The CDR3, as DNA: TGTGCCAGCAGCTCAAGGACGGGACATCGCTACTCTGGAAACACCATATATTTT. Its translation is CASSSRTGHRYSGNTIYF.